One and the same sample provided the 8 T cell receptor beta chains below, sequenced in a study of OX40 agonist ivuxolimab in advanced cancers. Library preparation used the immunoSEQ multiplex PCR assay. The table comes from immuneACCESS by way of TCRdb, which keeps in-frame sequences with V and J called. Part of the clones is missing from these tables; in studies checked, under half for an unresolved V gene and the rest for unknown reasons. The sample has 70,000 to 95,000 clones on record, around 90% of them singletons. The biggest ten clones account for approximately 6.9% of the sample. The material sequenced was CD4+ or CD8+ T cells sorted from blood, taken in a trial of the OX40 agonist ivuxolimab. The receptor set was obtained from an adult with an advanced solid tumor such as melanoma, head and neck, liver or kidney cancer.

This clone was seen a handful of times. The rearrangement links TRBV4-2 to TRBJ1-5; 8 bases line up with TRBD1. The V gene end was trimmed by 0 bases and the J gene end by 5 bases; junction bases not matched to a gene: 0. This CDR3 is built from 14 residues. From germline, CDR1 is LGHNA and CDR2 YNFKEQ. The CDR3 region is CASSQETGDQPQHF. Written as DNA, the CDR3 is TGTGCCAGCAGCCAAGAGACAGGGGATCAGCCCCAGCATTTT.

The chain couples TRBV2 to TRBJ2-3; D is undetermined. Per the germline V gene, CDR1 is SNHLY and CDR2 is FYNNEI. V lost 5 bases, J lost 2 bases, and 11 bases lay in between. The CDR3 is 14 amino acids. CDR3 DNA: TGTGCCAGCAGTAAGATCCTATCCACAGATACGCAGTATTTT. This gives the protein CASSKILSTDTQYF.

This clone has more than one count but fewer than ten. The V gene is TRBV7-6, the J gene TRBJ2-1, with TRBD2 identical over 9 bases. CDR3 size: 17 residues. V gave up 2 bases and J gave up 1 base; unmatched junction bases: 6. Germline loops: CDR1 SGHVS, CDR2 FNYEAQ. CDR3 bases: TGTGCCAGCAGCTTACTAGCGGGAAGCGGTTCCTACAATGAGCAGTTCTTC. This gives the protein CASSLLAGSGSYNEQFF. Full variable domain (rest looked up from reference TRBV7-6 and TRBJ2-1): GAGVSQSPRYKVTKRGQDVALRCDPISGHVSLYWYRQALGQGPEFLTYFNYEAQQDKSGLPNDRFSAERPEGSISTLTIQRTEQRDSAMYRCASSLLAGSGSYNEQFFGPGTRLTVL.

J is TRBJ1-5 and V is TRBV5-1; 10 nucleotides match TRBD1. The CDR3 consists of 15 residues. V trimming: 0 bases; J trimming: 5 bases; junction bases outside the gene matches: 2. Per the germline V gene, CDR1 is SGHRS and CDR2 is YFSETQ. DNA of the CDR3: TGCGCCAGCAGCTTGGGACAGGGGGCTTATCAGCCCCAGCATTTT. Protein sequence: CASSLGQGAYQPQHF.

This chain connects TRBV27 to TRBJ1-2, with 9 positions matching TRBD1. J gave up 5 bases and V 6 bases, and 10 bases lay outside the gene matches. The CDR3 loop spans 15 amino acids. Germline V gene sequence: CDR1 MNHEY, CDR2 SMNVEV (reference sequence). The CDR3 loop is CASRSFGTGNYGYTF. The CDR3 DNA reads TGTGCCAGCAGATCGTTCGGGACAGGGAATTATGGCTACACCTTC.

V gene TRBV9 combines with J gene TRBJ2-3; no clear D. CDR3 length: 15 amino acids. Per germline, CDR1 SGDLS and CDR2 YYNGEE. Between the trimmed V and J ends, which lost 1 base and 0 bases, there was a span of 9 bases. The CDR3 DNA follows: TGTGCCAGCAGCGTACGGAGCGCTAGCACAGATACGCAGTATTTT. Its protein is CASSVRSASTDTQYF.

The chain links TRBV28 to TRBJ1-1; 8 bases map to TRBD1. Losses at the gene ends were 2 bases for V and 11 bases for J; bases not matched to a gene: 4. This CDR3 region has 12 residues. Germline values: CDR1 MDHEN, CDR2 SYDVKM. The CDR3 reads CASSLRQGAAFF. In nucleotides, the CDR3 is TGTGCCAGCAGTTTAAGGCAGGGGGCCGCTTTCTTT.

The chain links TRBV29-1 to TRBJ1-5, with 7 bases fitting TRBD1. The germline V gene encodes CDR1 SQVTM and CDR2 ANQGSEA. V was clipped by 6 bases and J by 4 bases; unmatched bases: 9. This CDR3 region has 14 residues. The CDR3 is CSVHTGASNQPQHF. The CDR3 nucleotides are TGCAGCGTGCACACAGGGGCCTCAAATCAGCCCCAGCATTTT.